A single sample gave rise to the 21 T cell receptor beta chains below, sequenced in a study of Ad26.COV2.S vaccination and SARS-CoV-2 variants. Treatment indicated: approximately 18 received Ad26.COV2.S at low or high dose, single or two shots; five or six received placebo; per-sample allocation not given. The samples were gathered on day 63 after the first injection of vaccine or placebo. Repertoires were generated with immunoSEQ multiplex PCR, while TCRdb's copy carries only in-frame clones and drops some. The sample lists 350,000 to 550,000 clones; nearly 90% were seen once. This sample comprised peripheral blood, obtained in a trial of Ad26.COV2.S vaccine versus placebo. These receptors were taken from a person between 18 and 59 years old who received the Ad26.COV2.S COVID-19 vaccine or a placebo.

This chain connects TRBV6-5 to TRBJ1-3, with a tentative D call TRBD1 (5 bases). V dropped 2 bases and J dropped 2 bases, with 10 bases sitting between them. The V gene's germline CDR1 is MNHEY and CDR2 SVGAGI. The length of the CDR3 is 15 residues. CDR3: CASSYGQGTGNTIYF. The CDR3 DNA sequence: TGTGCCAGCAGTTACGGGCAGGGCACTGGAAACACCATATATTTT.

This clone was detected only once. The chain couples TRBV18 to TRBJ1-6; D uncertain. The germline CDR1 and CDR2 sequences are KGHSH and LQKENI. This CDR3 is built from 12 residues. Trimming removed 4 bases at V and 11 bases at J, with 9 bases between. CDR3 DNA: TGTGCCAGCTCACTACCGGAGGCACCCCTCCACTTT. Protein product: CASSLPEAPLHF. The entire variable domain, with the rest obtained from reference TRBV18 and TRBJ1-6, is as follows: NAGVMQNPRHLVRRRGQEARLRCSPMKGHSHVYWYRQLPEEGLKFMVYLQKENIIDESGMPKERFSAEFPKEGPSILRIQQVVRGDSAAYFCASSLPEAPLHFGNGTRLTVT.

This chain links TRBV29-1 with TRBJ1-3, with D perhaps TRBD1 (5 bases). Germline assignment: CDR1 SQVTM and CDR2 ANQGSEA. The CDR3 has 14 residues. The V end lost 3 bases, the J end lost 1 base, and 10 bases lay between the germline ends. CDR3: CSVEAGGSGNTIYF. Here the CDR3 DNA reads TGCAGCGTTGAGGCGGGGGGATCTGGAAACACCATATATTTT.

The chain links TRBV6-5 to TRBJ1-1; D is possibly TRBD1 (6 bases). The V end was cut by 7 bases, the J end by 5 bases, with 17 bases between. The CDR3 contains 14 residues. Germline values: CDR1 MNHEY, CDR2 SVGAGI. CDR3 region: CASTRAGVLTEAFF. The CDR3 nucleotides read TGTGCCAGCACCCGAGCAGGGGTATTAACTGAAGCTTTCTTT.

This clone appeared once. The chain joins TRBV18 to TRBJ2-2; D uncertain. This CDR3 is 15 amino acids long. Per germline, CDR1 KGHSH and CDR2 LQKENI. Trimming left V 6 bases short and J 1 base short, with 12 bases between. The CDR3 DNA sequence: TGTGCCAGCTCCCCCTATACCGAGAACACCGGGGAGCTGTTTTTT. Translation: CASSPYTENTGELFF. Based on the CDR3 plus reference TRBV18 and TRBJ2-2, the full variable domain is NAGVMQNPRHLVRRRGQEARLRCSPMKGHSHVYWYRQLPEEGLKFMVYLQKENIIDESGMPKERFSAEFPKEGPSILRIQQVVRGDSAAYFCASSPYTENTGELFFGEGSRLTVL.

J is TRBJ2-1 and V is TRBV9, with TRBD2 as a possible D gene (5 bases). Trimming removed 4 bases from V and 4 bases from J, with 15 bases in between. This CDR3 contains 15 residues. In germline, CDR1 is SGDLS, CDR2 YYNGEE. The CDR3 loop is CASSLEPGVYNEQFF. The CDR3 DNA is TGTGCCAGCAGCCTCGAACCCGGGGTATACAATGAGCAGTTCTTC.

V usage is TRBV7-8 and J usage is TRBJ2-3, with D unresolved. This CDR3 has 16 residues. V was cut by 6 bases and J by 4 bases, with 20 bases left in between. Per the germline V gene, CDR1 is SGHVS and CDR2 is FQNEAQ. The CDR3 spells CASRPGSSYGADTQYF. The DNA for the CDR3 is TGTGCCAGCAGACCGGGCTCATCCTATGGCGCAGATACGCAGTATTTT.

The chain recombines TRBV2 with TRBJ2-7, with D possibly matching TRBD1 (6 bases). Germline V gene sequence: CDR1 SNHLY, CDR2 FYNNEI. V was pared by 6 bases and J by 0 bases, with 9 bases between. The CDR3 is 13 residues long. The CDR3 sequence is CASRDSLSYEQYF. The CDR3 DNA follows: TGTGCCAGCAGGGACAGCCTCTCCTACGAGCAGTACTTC.

J is TRBJ2-1 and V is TRBV11-1, with 12 bases that match TRBD2. Germline V lookup: CDR1 SGHAT, CDR2 FQDESV (reference sequence). This CDR3 is built from 16 residues. Trimming took 3 bases from V and 3 from J; bases not matched to a gene: 3. CDR3 sequence (DNA): TGTGCCAGCAGCTTCGGACTAGCGGGGCGCTACAATGAGCAGTTCTTC. Its protein product is CASSFGLAGRYNEQFF.

This clone appeared a single time. This chain joins TRBV28 and TRBJ2-1, with D unclear. Germline V gene sequence: CDR1 MDHEN, CDR2 SYDVKM. This CDR3 is built from 14 residues. The V and J ends lost 8 bases and 5 bases respectively, with 16 bases between them. CDR3 DNA: TGTGCCAGCGGCACCCCGGGCAGAGACAATGAGCAGTTCTTC. As protein: CASGTPGRDNEQFF.

The chain combines TRBV6-5 with TRBJ1-2; the match to TRBD1 covers 9 bases. The CDR3 covers 13 residues. Trimming removed 6 bases from V and 4 bases from J; junction bases left unmatched: 3. Per the germline V gene, CDR1 is MNHEY and CDR2 is SVGAGI. The CDR3 bases are TGTGCCAGCAGACACAGGGGGCTCTATGGCTACACCTTC. Translating it yields CASRHRGLYGYTF.

The chain joins TRBV5-5 to TRBJ1-1; D is ambiguous. Germline CDR1 reads SGHKS; CDR2 reads YYEKEE (reference sequence). V gave up 1 base and J gave up 0 bases, with 10 bases separating them. The CDR3 covers 15 residues. The CDR3 here is CASSLSPEVNTEAFF. The CDR3 DNA sequence: TGTGCCAGCAGCTTGTCTCCCGAGGTGAACACTGAAGCTTTCTTT.

The CDR3 reads CASSWDRRSYEQYF. The CDR3 DNA follows: TGTGCCAGCAGTTGGGACAGGCGATCCTACGAGCAGTACTTC. The chain couples TRBV6-5 to TRBJ2-7; 8 bases fit TRBD1. V lost 4 bases to trimming and J lost 1 base; unmatched junction nucleotides: 3. There are 14 residues in the CDR3. CDR1 and CDR2 (germline): MNHEY, SVGAGI.

This clone was seen just once. The genes are TRBV20-1 and TRBJ1-1; D unclear. Trimming left V 4 bases short and J 0 bases short, with 3 bases between. The germline V gene encodes CDR1 DFQATT and CDR2 SNEGSKA (reference sequence). This CDR3 is built from 11 residues. The chain's CDR3 is CSAIMNTEAFF. As DNA, the CDR3 is TGCAGTGCTATTATGAACACTGAAGCTTTCTTT.

The gene calls are TRBV6-4 and TRBJ2-7; D may be TRBD2 (6 bases). The germline V and J ends were trimmed by 3 bases and 6 bases, with 12 bases remaining between them. This CDR3 is 13 amino acids long. CDR1 is MRHNA, CDR2 SNTAGT, per germline. The DNA for the CDR3 is TGTGCCAGCAGTGATGAGGCGGAGGGCGAGCAGTACTTC. Protein: CASSDEAEGEQYF.

The chain links TRBV9 to TRBJ2-1, with D tentatively TRBD2 (6 bases). V lost 0 bases and J lost 2, with 9 bases in between. The CDR3 is 15 residues long. CDR1 is SGDLS, CDR2 YYNGEE, per germline. CDR3 in amino acids: CASSVDGRPYNEQFF. The CDR3 DNA reads TGTGCCAGCAGCGTAGACGGGAGACCCTACAATGAGCAGTTCTTC.

This clone was observed once. The chain carries TRBV7-8 and TRBJ1-1, with a weak D call TRBD1 (5 bases). Germline loops: CDR1 SGHVS, CDR2 FQNEAQ. Trimming pared 1 base from V and 5 bases from J, leaving 5 bases between. This CDR3 has 12 residues. The CDR3 coding sequence is TGTGCCAGCAGCTTAGACAGGACTGAAGCTTTCTTT. Protein product: CASSLDRTEAFF.

CDR3 in amino acids: CASRAGVGYNSPLHF. DNA for the CDR3: TGTGCCAGCCGAGCGGGCGTCGGCTATAATTCACCCCTCCACTTT. The chain has TRBV25-1 and TRBJ1-6; no reliable D call. CDR1 is MGHDK, CDR2 SYGVNS, per germline. The V end was cut by 8 bases, the J end by 3 bases, with 14 bases between. The CDR3 contains 15 residues.

The V call is TRBV30, the J call TRBJ1-4; D not resolved. V lost 5 bases and J 4 bases, leaving 8 bases between the germline ends. Germline CDR1 and CDR2: GTSNPN and SVGIG (reference sequence). The CDR3 length is 12 residues. CDR3 sequence (DNA): TGTGCCTGGGAACCTTTTAATGAAAAACTGTTTTTT. This encodes CAWEPFNEKLFF.

The chain recombines TRBV5-4 with TRBJ2-1; unclear D gene. Between the trimmed V and J ends, which lost 0 bases and 13 bases, there was a span of 8 bases. The germline gives CDR1 SGHNT, CDR2 YYREEE (reference sequence). The CDR3 has 11 amino acids. CDR3 nucleotide sequence: TGTGCCAGCAGCTTGGACAGCCATCAGTTCTTC. Translated, it gives CASSLDSHQFF.

The chain couples TRBV6-2 or TRBV6-3 to TRBJ1-2; D uncertain. Germline loops: CDR1 MNHEY, CDR2 SVGEGT. The CDR3 is 13 amino acids. V was clipped by 2 bases and J by 6 bases, with 10 bases between them. For the CDR3, the DNA is TGTGCCAGCAGTTACAGGGCTACGGATGGCTACACCTTC. This codes for CASSYRATDGYTF.